This entry describes one T cell receptor (beta chain). The data originate from a study of blood T cell repertoires in COVID-19. Looking at the study overall: PBMCs, B-cell-depleted T cells, or T cells provided the cDNA or gDNA that made up the material.

Trimming cost V 5 bases and J 1 base, with 12 bases left between them. Germline loops: CDR1 MNHNY, CDR2 SVGAGI (reference sequence). The CDR3 is 15 residues long. How the authors handled the data: Using reference gene primer amplification, nucleated cell counts were estimated. Data came from immunoSEQ multiplex PCR; TCRdb stores just in-frame clones and leaves some out. V and J calls and clone size are copied from that table; D and trimming were computed from the DNA. In the table there are over 120,000 clones, 84% of which are singletons. Sequences were obtained from peripheral blood. The chain couples TRBV6-6 to TRBJ1-5; D is perhaps TRBD1 (5 bases). The sequence came from a man aged 60-69 years with active or convalescent COVID-19. This CDR3 reads CASSESGDSNQPQHF. The CDR3 DNA reads TGTGCCAGCAGTGAGTCGGGGGACAGCAATCAGCCCCAGCATTTT.